The clone carrying this T cell receptor (beta chain) appeared a few times. Antigen specificity is unknown. One end of the junction does not line up with germline, which may come from a read error. Expressed TCRB transcripts were sequenced, since all the RNA that had been isolated was reverse transcribed. Mean read depth for naive, central memory and regulatory T cell samples was about 3.4 million reads. Generated by immunoSEQ multiplex PCR, the TCRdb table keeps only in-frame clones and is missing some. Among about 120,000 clones, over 15% were seen once, and the ten largest hold roughly 2.5%. Naive, central memory, regulatory and stem cell-like memory cells within the CD4+ compartment were sorted using CD45RO/CCR7/CD25/CD127/CD95/CD27. This entry belongs to a study of beta chain features in type 1 diabetes. Findings and limits, study-wide: Across all four CD4+ subsets, people with type 1 diabetes showed modestly shorter TCRB CDR3s. Junctions at VDJ sites from type 1 diabetes patients had fewer insertions and more deletions.

This CDR3 region has 15 residues. From germline, CDR1 is MGHRA and CDR2 YSYEKL. The receptor was isolated from a man aged 30-40 years with type 1 diabetes. J is TRBJ2-3 and V is TRBV4-1; TRBD1 aligns across 8 bases. Input material: central memory CD4+ T cells from blood. The CDR3 nucleotides read TGTGCCAGCAGTCGGGACAGGCAAGTCACAGATACGCAGTATTTT. It encodes CASSRDRQVTDTQYF.